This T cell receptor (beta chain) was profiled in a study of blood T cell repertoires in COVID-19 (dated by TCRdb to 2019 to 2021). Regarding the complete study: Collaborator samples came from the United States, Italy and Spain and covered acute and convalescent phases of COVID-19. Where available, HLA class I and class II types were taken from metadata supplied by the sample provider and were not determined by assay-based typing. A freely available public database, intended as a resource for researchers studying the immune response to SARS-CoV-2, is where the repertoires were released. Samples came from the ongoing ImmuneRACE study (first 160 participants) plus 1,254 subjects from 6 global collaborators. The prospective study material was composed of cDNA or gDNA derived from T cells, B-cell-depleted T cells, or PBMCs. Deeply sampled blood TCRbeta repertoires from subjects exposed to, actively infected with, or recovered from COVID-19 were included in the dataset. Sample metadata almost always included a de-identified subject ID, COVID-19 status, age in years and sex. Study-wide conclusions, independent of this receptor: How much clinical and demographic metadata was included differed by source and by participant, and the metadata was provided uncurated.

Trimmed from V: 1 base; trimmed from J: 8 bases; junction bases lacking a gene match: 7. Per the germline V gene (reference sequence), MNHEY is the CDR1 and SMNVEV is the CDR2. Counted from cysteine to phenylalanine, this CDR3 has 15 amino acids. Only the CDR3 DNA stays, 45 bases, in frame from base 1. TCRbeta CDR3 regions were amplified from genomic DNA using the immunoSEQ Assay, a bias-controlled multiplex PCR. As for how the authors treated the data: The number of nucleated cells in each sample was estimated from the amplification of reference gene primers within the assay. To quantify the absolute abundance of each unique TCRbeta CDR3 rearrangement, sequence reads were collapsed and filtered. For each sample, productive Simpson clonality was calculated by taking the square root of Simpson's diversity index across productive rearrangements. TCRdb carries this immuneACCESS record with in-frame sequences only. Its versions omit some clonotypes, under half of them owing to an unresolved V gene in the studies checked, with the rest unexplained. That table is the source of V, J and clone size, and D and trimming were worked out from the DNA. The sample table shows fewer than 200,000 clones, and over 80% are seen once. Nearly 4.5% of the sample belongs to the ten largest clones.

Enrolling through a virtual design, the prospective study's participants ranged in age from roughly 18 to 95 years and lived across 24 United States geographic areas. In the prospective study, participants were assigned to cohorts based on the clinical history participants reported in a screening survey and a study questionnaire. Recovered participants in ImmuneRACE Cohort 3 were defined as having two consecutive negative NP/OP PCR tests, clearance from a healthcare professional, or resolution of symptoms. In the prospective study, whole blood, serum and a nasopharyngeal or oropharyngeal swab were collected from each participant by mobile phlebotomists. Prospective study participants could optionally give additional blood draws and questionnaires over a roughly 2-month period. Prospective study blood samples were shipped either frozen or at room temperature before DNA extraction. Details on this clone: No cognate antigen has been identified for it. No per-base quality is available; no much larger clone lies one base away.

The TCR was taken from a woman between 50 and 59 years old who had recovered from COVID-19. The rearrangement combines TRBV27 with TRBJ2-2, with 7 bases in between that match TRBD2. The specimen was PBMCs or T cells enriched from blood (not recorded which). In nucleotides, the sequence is TGTGCCAGCAGTTTATACCTAGCGGAGGTGGGGGAGCTGTTTTTT. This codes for CASSLYLAEVGELFF.